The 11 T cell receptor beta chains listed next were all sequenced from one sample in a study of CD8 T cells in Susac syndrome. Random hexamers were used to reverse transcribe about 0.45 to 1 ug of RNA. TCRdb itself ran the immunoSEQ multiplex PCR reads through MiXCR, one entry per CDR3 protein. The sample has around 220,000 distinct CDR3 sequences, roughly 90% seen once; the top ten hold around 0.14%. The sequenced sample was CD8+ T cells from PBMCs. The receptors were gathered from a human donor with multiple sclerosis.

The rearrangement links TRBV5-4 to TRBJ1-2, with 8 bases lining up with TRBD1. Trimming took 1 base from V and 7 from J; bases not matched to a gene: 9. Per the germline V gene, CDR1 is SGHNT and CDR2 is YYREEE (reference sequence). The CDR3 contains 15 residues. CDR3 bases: TGTGCCAGCAGCTTGTGGAACAGGGGGGTGTCTGGCTACACCTTC. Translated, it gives CASSLWNRGVSGYTF.

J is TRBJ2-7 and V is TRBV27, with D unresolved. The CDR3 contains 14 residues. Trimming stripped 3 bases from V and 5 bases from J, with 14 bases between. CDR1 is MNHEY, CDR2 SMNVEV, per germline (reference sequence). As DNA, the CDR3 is TGTGCCAGCAGTTTTGGTCGGCCTGGTCACGAGCAGTACTTC. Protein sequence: CASSFGRPGHEQYF.

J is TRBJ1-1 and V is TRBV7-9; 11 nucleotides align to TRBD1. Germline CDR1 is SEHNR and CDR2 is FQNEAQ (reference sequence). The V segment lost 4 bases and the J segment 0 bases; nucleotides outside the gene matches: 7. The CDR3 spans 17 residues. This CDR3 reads CASSSGQGVLLNTEAFF. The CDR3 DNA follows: TGTGCCAGCAGCTCGGGACAGGGGGTCCTGTTGAACACTGAAGCTTTCTTT.

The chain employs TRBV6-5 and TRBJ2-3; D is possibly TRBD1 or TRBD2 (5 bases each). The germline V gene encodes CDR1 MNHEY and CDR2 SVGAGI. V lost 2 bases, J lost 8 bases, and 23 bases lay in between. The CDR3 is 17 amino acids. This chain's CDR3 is CASSYEPHRDHMGTQYF. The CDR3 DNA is TGTGCCAGCAGTTACGAGCCACACCGGGACCACATGGGTACGCAGTATTTT.

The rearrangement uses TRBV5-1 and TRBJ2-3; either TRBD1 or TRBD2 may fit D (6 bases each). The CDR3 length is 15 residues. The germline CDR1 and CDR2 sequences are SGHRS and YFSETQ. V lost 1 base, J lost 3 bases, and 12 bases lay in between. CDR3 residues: CASSLSRGRTDTQYF. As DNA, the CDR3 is TGCGCCAGCAGCTTGAGTCGGGGGCGAACAGATACGCAGTATTTT.

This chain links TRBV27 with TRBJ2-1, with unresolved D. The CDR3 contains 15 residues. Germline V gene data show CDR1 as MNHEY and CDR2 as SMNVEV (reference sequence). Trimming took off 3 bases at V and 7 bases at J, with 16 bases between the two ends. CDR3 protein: CASSFGDLFTNEQFF. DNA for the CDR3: TGTGCCAGCAGTTTTGGCGACTTATTTACAAATGAGCAGTTCTTC.

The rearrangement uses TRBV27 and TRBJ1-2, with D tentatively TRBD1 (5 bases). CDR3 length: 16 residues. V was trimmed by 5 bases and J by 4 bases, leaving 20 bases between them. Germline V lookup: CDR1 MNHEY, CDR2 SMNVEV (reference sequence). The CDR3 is CASSTSRDLSGYGYTF. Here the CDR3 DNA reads TGTGCCAGCAGTACTTCCCGGGACCTCTCGGGCTATGGCTACACCTTC.

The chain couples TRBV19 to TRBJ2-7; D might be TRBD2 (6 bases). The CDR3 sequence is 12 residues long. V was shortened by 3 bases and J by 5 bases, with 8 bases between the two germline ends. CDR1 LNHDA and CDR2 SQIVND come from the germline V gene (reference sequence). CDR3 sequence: CASSMGGDEQYF. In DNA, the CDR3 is TGTGCCAGTAGTATGGGGGGTGACGAGCAGTACTTC.

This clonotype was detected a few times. The CDR3 spells CALALRGSTDTQYF. CDR3 in DNA: TGTGCCCTGGCCCTGAGAGGAAGCACAGATACGCAGTATTTT. The chain employs TRBV30 and TRBJ2-3; D call uncertain. Germline V gene data show CDR1 as GTSNPN and CDR2 as SVGIG (reference sequence). Trimming removed 8 bases at V and 0 bases at J, with 15 bases between. This CDR3 spans 14 amino acids.

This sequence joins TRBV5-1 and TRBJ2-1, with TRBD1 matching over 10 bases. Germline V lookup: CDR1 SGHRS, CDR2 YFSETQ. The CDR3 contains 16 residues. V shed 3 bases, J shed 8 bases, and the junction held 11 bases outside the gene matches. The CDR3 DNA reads TGCGCCAGCAGCTGGAATCCGGGACAGGGGCCGGATGAGCAGTTCTTC. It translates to CASSWNPGQGPDEQFF.

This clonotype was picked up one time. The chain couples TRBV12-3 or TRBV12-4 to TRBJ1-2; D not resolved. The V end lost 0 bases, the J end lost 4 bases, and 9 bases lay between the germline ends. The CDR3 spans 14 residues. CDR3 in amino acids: CASSLAVSGYGYTF. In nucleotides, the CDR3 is TGTGCCAGCAGTTTAGCCGTCTCGGGCTATGGCTACACCTTC.